Listed below are T cell receptor beta chains from one sample, sequenced in a study of shared clonotypes between healthy human individuals. Data came from immunoSEQ multiplex PCR; TCRdb stores just in-frame clones and leaves some out. The sample lists around 2,000,000 clones; roughly 94% were seen once. Sequencing was carried out using naive CD8+ T cells sorted from blood. The source is a man in his late teens or twenties in good health. The CDR3 runs from the conserved cysteine through the conserved F or W. Fields, in order: D gene, CDR3 length, V gene, J gene, CDR3 protein. The D gene is left open where the match is weak.

d_call: .; cdr3_length: 15; v_call: TRBV5-1; j_call: TRBJ2-2; cdr3_aa: CASSLWQENTGELFF
d_call: TRBD2; cdr3_length: 16; v_call: TRBV10-2; j_call: TRBJ2-3; cdr3_aa: CASSAPTSESTDTQYF
d_call: .; cdr3_length: 12; v_call: TRBV13; j_call: TRBJ1-1; cdr3_aa: CASSFGGYEAFF
d_call: TRBD1; cdr3_length: 19; v_call: TRBV7-6; j_call: TRBJ2-3; cdr3_aa: CASSLGTTGTGWRTDTQYF
d_call: .; cdr3_length: 12; v_call: TRBV5-6; j_call: TRBJ1-1; cdr3_aa: CASSLSPGEAFF
d_call: .; cdr3_length: 16; v_call: TRBV5-6; j_call: TRBJ1-1; cdr3_aa: CASSLWGSSVVVEAFF
d_call: .; cdr3_length: 14; v_call: TRBV30; j_call: TRBJ2-2; cdr3_aa: CAWDAEKFTGELFF
d_call: .; cdr3_length: 16; v_call: TRBV6-5; j_call: TRBJ1-4; cdr3_aa: CASSYSSGETLEKLFF
d_call: .; cdr3_length: 16; v_call: TRBV7-8; j_call: TRBJ2-1; cdr3_aa: CASRWALEGAYNEQFF
d_call: .; cdr3_length: 17; v_call: TRBV18; j_call: TRBJ2-7; cdr3_aa: CASSPTHYQRSGGEQYF
d_call: .; cdr3_length: 15; v_call: TRBV5-1; j_call: TRBJ1-1; cdr3_aa: CASSLETPGVTEAFF
d_call: TRBD1; cdr3_length: 16; v_call: TRBV10-3; j_call: TRBJ2-5; cdr3_aa: CAISEPGQGLQETQYF
d_call: .; cdr3_length: 16; v_call: TRBV6-6; j_call: TRBJ2-7; cdr3_aa: CASSYSIPETFYEQYF
d_call: TRBD2; cdr3_length: 16; v_call: TRBV6-6; j_call: TRBJ2-3; cdr3_aa: CASSNEAGGPTDTQYF
d_call: .; cdr3_length: 15; v_call: TRBV5-6; j_call: TRBJ2-6; cdr3_aa: CASSDGASGANVLTF
d_call: .; cdr3_length: 16; v_call: TRBV5-8; j_call: TRBJ2-7; cdr3_aa: CASSSPRRVSSYEQYF
d_call: .; cdr3_length: 14; v_call: TRBV27; j_call: TRBJ2-2; cdr3_aa: CASSSRGGTGELFF